This TCR beta chain comes out of a study of tumor and adjacent non-tumor tissue in lung cancer. On the study more broadly: There were around 11 adenocarcinoma, a couple of squamous cell carcinoma and 1 small cell lung cancer cases.

RNA was extracted from bulk tissue without any cell sorting. More than 3 cm separated this lung sample from the edge of the tumor. Three rounds of nested PCR, following a modified ARM-PCR protocol, produced the TCRbeta library. TCRdb reprocessed the multiplex PCR reads with MiXCR, giving one entry per CDR3 protein. The sample contains about 98,000 distinct CDR3 sequences, 80% of which appear only once. CDR3 length: 14 residues. CDR1 and CDR2 from the germline V gene are MNHNY and SVGAGI (reference sequence). For this clonotype: A read error may produce the germline difference seen at one junction end.

The chain recombines TRBV6-6 with TRBJ1-5, with D unclear. Material: distant non-tumor lung tissue. The clonotype was recovered from a man in his 60s with small cell lung cancer. The CDR3 bases are TGTGTCAGCAGTCCAGCCAGAAGCAATCAGCCCCGGCATTTT. Protein product: CVSSPARSNQPRHF.